This T cell receptor beta chain appears in the sequencing data of a study of cytomegalovirus exposure and HLA in healthy donors. Study background: Among the roughly 400 genotyped donors, approximately 82% were placed in the Caucasian-associated ancestry cluster.

Per the germline V gene, CDR1 is SGHDN and CDR2 is FVKESK. The CDR3 extends over 14 amino acids. V lost 4 bases and J 7 bases, leaving 14 bases between the germline ends. Both 60 Vbeta primers and 13 Jbeta primers went into the PCR. TCRdb keeps only in-frame clones here, not all; method: immunoSEQ multiplex PCR. Among about 170,000 clones listed, 70% to 90% were seen once. The TCR comes from a man aged 18 to 29 in good health and CMV-seropositive. This chain links TRBV14 with TRBJ1-5; D might be TRBD1 (5 bases). The source material was PBMCs. The CDR3 sequence is CASSLQGQGQPQHF. CDR3 nucleotide sequence: TGTGCCAGCAGCCTGCAGGGCCAGGGACAGCCCCAGCATTTT.